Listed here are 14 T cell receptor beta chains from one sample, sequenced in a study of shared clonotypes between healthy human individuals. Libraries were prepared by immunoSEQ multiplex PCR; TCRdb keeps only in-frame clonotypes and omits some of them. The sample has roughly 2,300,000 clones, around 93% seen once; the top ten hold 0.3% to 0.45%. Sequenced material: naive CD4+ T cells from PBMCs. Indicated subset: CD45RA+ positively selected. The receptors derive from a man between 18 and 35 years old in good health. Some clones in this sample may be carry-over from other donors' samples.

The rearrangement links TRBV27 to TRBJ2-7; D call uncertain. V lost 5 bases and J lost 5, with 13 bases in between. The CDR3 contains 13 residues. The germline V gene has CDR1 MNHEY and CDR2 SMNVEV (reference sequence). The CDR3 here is CASSGRQSHEQYF. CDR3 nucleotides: TGTGCCAGCAGTGGACGACAAAGCCACGAGCAGTACTTC.

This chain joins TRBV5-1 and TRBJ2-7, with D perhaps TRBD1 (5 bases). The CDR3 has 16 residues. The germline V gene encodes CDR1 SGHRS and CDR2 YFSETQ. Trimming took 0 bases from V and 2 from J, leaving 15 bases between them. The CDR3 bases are TGCGCCAGCAGCTTGGCCTCGGGCAGGGTTCCCTACGAGCAGTACTTC. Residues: CASSLASGRVPYEQYF.

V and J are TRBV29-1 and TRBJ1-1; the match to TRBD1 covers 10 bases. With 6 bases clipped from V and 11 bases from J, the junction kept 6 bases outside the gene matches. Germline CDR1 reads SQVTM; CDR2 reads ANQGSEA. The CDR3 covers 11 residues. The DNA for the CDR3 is TGCAGCGTGGGGACAGGGGTAGAGGCTTTCTTT. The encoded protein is CSVGTGVEAFF.

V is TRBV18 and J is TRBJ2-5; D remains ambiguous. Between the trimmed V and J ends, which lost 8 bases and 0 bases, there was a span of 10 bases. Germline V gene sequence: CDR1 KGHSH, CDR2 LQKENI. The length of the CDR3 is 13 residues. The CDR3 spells CASTLKNQETQYF. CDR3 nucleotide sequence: TGTGCCAGCACCCTCAAGAACCAAGAGACCCAGTACTTC.

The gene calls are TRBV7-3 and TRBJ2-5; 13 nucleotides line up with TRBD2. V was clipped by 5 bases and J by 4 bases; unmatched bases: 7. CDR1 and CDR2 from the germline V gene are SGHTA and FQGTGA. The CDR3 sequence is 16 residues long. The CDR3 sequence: CASSPSRTSGRETQYF. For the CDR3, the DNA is TGTGCCAGCAGCCCAAGTCGGACTAGCGGGAGAGAGACCCAGTACTTC.

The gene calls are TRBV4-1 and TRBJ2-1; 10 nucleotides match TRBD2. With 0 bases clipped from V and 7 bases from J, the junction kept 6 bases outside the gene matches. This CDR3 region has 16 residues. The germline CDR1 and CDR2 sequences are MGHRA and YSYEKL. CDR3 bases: TGCGCCAGCAGCCAAGATAAGGCTAGCGGGAGAAATGAGCAGTTCTTC. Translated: CASSQDKASGRNEQFF.

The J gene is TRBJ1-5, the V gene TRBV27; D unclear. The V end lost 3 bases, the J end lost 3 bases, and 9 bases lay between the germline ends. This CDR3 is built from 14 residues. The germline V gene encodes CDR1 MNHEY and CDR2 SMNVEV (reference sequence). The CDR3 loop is CASSFLRSNQPQHF. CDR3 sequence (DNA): TGTGCCAGCAGTTTTTTAAGGTCCAATCAGCCCCAGCATTTT.

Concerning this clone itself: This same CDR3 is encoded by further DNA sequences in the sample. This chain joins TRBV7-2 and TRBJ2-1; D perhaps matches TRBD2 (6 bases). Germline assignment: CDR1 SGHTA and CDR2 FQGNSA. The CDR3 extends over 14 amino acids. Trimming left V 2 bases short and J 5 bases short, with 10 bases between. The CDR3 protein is CASSLRDWDNEQFF. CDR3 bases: TGTGCCAGCAGCTTACGGGACTGGGACAATGAGCAGTTCTTC.

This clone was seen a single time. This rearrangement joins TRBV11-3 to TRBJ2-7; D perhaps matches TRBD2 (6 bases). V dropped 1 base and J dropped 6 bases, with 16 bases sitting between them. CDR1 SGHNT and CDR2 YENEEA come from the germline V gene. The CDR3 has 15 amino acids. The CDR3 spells CASSLGTGRLGEQYF. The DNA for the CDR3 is TGTGCCAGCAGCTTAGGCACCGGGAGATTGGGCGAGCAGTACTTC.

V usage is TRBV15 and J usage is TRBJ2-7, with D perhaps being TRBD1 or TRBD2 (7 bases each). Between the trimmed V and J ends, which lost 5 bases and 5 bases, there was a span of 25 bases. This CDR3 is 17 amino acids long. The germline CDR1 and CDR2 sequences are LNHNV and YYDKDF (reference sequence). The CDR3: CATSSPGRGQGQHEQYF. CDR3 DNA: TGTGCCACCAGCTCCCCGGGGAGGGGGCAGGGTCAGCACGAGCAGTACTTC.

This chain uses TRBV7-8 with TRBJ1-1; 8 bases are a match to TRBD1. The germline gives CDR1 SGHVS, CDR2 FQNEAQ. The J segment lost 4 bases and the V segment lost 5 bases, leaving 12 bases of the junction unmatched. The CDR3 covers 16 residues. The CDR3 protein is CASSKRRVDRGTEAFF. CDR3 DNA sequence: TGTGCCAGCAGCAAGCGTCGGGTTGACAGGGGCACTGAAGCTTTCTTT.

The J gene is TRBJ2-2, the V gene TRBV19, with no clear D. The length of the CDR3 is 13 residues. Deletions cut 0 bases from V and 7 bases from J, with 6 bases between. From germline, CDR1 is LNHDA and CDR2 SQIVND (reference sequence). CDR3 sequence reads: CASSIDPYGELFF. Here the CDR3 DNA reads TGTGCCAGTAGTATAGACCCCTACGGGGAGCTGTTTTTT.

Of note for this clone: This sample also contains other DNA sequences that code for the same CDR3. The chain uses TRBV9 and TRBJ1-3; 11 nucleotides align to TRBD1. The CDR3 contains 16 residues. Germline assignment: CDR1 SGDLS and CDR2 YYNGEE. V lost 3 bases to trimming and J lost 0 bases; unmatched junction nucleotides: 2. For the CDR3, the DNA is TGTGCCAGCAGCGGTGGGACAGGGGGCTCTGGAAACACCATATATTTT. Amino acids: CASSGGTGGSGNTIYF.

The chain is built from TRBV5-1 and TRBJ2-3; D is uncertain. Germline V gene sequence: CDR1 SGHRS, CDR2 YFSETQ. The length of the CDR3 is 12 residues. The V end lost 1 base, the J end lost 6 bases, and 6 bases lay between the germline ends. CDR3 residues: CASSLRRDTQYF. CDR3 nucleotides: TGCGCCAGCAGCTTGCGGCGGGATACGCAGTATTTT.